The entry below describes one T cell receptor beta chain. This sample stems from a study of blood T cell repertoires in COVID-19. Study in general: Samples came from the United States, Italy and Spain, spanning acute and convalescent COVID-19.

Participants came from some 23 US areas, aged about 18 to 100 years. Assignments of participants to cohorts depended upon their own reported clinical history. Original data processing: The assay estimated nucleated cells by amplifying reference gene primers. The method was immunoSEQ multiplex PCR; TCRdb's version includes in-frame clones alone and lacks a portion of them. The V and J calls and clone size were taken over from that table, and D and trimming were inferred from the DNA. This table holds approximately 160,000 clones, around 88% found once. The sequencing sample was made of PBMCs or T cells enriched from blood (not recorded which). This receptor was taken from a woman in her fifties or sixties in a cohort exposed to, infected with or recovered from COVID-19 (not recorded which).

Written as DNA, the CDR3 is TGTGCAAGTCGCCCTAAGAACAGTGATCCCTACGAGCAGTACTTC. This gives the protein CASRPKNSDPYEQYF. The chain uses TRBV12-2 and TRBJ2-7; TRBD1 is taken as the D call from the table, unchecked against the DNA. TRBV12-2 is described as a pseudogene. There are 15 residues in the CDR3.